The clone carrying this T cell receptor (beta chain) showed up many times. Its target is not known. The data were taken from a study of identical twins. Regarding the study as a whole: Conclusions rested on cross-sectional statistics rather than following the same donors. Abundant cord blood beta clonotypes carried fewer insertions; memory repertoires showed none.

All of the donors were Caucasians in good health. TCRdb reanalysed the 5' RACE reads using MiXCR and keeps one entry per CDR3 protein. The sample comprises fewer than 250,000 distinct CDR3 sequences, 7% to 8.5% of which are singletons, and around 5% rests with the top ten. V dropped 2 bases and J dropped 0 bases, with 5 bases sitting between them. From germline, CDR1 is WSHSY and CDR2 SAAADI. CDR3 length: 14 amino acids. The same sample was also studied in work on yellow fever vaccine responses in identical twins.

Material for sequencing was CD8+ T cells sorted from blood. The chain combines TRBV10-2 with TRBJ2-1; no definite D call. The TCR sequence derives from a woman between 18 and 29 years old in good health. CDR3 in amino acids: CASSEGSSYNEQFF. CDR3 coding DNA: TGCGCCAGCAGTGAGGGCAGCTCCTACAATGAGCAGTTCTTC.